The clone carrying this T cell receptor (beta chain) was recorded at least ten times. What it binds is unknown. Making use of molecular barcodes, quantitative 5'-RACE generated TCR beta libraries. TCRdb independently ran MiXCR on the 5' RACE reads; one entry per CDR3 protein. Of about 330,000 distinct CDR3 sequences in the sample, approximately 8.2% were seen once. This sample stems from a study of CD8 T cells in ankylosing spondylitis. Notes on the study in general: Characteristic of ankylosing spondylitis blood, it appeared, was a TCR beta motif comprising roughly 8 highly homologous variants. Clones that were linked to disease were CD8+ and were relatively rare in peripheral blood. Some motif variants had been reported before (in reactive arthritis synovial fluid and blood). Significant enrichment of disease-linked clones was reported in matched ankylosing spondylitis synovial fluid.

Sequencing used blood, either unsorted or a sorted T cell fraction (not recorded which). The clonotype comes from a male donor with ankylosing spondylitis.

The CDR3, as DNA: TGCAGCGTTTCTGCCGAACTGGGCACTGAAGCTTTCTTT. The encoded protein is CSVSAELGTEAFF. The gene calls are TRBV29-1 and TRBJ1-1; D unresolved. The CDR3 totals 13 residues. V was pared by 5 bases and J by 4 bases, with 14 bases between. Germline CDR1 and CDR2: SQVTM and ANQGSEA.